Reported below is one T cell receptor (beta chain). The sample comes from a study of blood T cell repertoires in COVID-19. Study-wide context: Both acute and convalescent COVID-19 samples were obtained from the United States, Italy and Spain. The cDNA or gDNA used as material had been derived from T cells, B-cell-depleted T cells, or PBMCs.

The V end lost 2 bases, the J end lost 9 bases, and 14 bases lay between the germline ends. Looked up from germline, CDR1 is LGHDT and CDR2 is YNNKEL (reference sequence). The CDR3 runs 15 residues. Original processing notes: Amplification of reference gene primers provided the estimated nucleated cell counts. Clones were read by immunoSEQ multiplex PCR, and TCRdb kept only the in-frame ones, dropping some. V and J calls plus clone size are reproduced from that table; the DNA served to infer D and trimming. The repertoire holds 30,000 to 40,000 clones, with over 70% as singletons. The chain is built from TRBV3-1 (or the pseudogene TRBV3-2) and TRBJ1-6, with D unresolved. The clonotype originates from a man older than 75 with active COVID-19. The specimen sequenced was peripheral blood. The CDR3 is CASSQRAGSGSPLHF. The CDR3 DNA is TGTGCCAGCAGCCAAAGGGCAGGCAGCGGTTCACCCCTCCACTTT.